This T cell receptor beta chain was identified in a study of T cells after yellow fever vaccination. Study-level background: The fractions with low cell numbers were processed using SMART-Seq v4 Ultra Low Input. Study outcomes and limitations: Weaker, the secondary response peaked sooner, at day 5 versus 15. Post-booster reappearance was seen for most primary-vaccination clones (around 96% CD4, 80% to 90% CD8).

A word on this clonotype: The antigen is unknown.

Synthesis of TCR cDNA relied on 5'RACE template switching, which attached a universal primer site and UMIs. One entry per CDR3 protein results from TCRdb running MiXCR on the 5' RACE reads. The sample carries about 300,000 distinct CDR3 sequences, roughly 9% recorded once. The length of the CDR3 is 16 residues. The trim removed 5 bases at V and 3 bases at J, leaving 9 bases unmatched. Per germline, CDR1 LNHNV and CDR2 YYDKDF (reference sequence). The rearrangement links TRBV15 to TRBJ2-1; 8 positions agree with TRBD2. The sequencing here drew on CD4+ T cells sorted from PBMCs, taken 5 days after the yellow fever booster vaccination. The receptor's source is a young man who received the YFV17D yellow fever vaccine. In DNA, the CDR3 is TGTGCCACCAGCCGGGGGGGGGGCACTAGCTACAATGAGCAGTTCTTC. This codes for CATSRGGGTSYNEQFF.